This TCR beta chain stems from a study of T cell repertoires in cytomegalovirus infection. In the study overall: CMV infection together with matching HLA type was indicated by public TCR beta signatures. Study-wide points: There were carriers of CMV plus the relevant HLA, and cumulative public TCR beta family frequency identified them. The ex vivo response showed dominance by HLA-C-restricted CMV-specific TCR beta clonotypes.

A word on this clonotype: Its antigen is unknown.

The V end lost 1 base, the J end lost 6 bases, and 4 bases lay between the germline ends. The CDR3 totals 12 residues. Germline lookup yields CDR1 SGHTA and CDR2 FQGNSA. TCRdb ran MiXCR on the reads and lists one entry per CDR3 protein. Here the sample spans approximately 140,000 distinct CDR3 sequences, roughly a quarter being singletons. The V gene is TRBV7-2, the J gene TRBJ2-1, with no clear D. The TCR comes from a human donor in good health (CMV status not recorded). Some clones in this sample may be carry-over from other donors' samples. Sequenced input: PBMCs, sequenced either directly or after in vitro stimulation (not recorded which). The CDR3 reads CASSLDSNEQFF. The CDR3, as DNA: TGTGCCAGCAGCTTAGACAGCAATGAGCAGTTCTTC.